A single sample is the source of the 10 T cell receptor beta chains below, sequenced in a study of CXCR3-negative and CXCR3-positive naive CD8 T cells. Findings and caveats of the study: The TRB CDR3s that CXCR3-positive naive cells carried were more hydrophobic than those of CXCR3-negative naive cells.

Each TRB cDNA library was prepared by 5' RACE (with UMI labels). Reanalyzing the 5' RACE reads, TCRdb keeps one entry per CDR3 protein, without DNA. This repertoire includes about 98,000 distinct CDR3 sequences. These receptors are not linked to any known antigen. Source material: naive CXCR3+ CD8+ T cells from blood. Documented subset: CD45RO-CCR7+CD27+CD95- naive CD8+ T cells expressing CXCR3 (TNR3+). These receptors were taken from a human donor in good health. Some clones in this sample may be carry-over from other donors' samples.

V and J are TRBV12-3 or TRBV12-4 and TRBJ2-1; TCRdb proposes TRBD2, but this gene call is untestable without DNA. This CDR3 region has 15 residues. CDR3 loop: CASSYSSGGANEQFF.

V gene TRBV6-2 or TRBV6-3 combines with J gene TRBJ2-3. The CDR3 is made up of 11 amino acids. Germline-derived CDR1 and CDR2 are MNHEY and SVGEGT. The CDR3 here is CASSPADTQYF.

V and J are TRBV6-1 and TRBJ1-5; the D call of TRBD1 rests on TCRdb alone, since no DNA is present to check it. The CDR3 contains 16 residues. Germline CDR1 reads MNHNS; CDR2 reads SASEGT. CDR3 protein: CASSDRTGRLGQPQHF.

V is TRBV28 and J is TRBJ2-3; as DNA is missing, the TRBD2 call by TCRdb cannot be tested. CDR1 is MDHEN and CDR2 is SYDVKM in the germline V gene. This CDR3 region has 18 residues. CDR3 sequence: CASSLGQGLAGFTDTQYF.

V and J are TRBV29-1 and TRBJ2-1; TCRdb reports TRBD1, a call that lacks DNA to check it against. The germline V gene encodes CDR1 SQVTM and CDR2 ANQGSEA. The CDR3 is 15 amino acids. CDR3 sequence: CSVEDRKGRGQEQFF.

V usage is TRBV29-1 and J usage is TRBJ1-2; the D gene TCRdb calls, TRBD1, cannot be checked with no DNA. CDR3 size: 13 residues. The germline V gene encodes CDR1 SQVTM and CDR2 ANQGSEA. This chain's CDR3 is CSVEDKGWYGYTF.

The J gene is TRBJ2-7, the V gene TRBV15. Germline V CDR1 and CDR2: LNHNV, YYDKDF (reference sequence). The CDR3 length is 11 residues. The CDR3 reads CATEQGYEQYF.

The chain is built from TRBV29-1 and TRBJ2-7; TCRdb lists TRBD1, though no DNA is available to test this call. CDR1 and CDR2 from the germline V gene are SQVTM and ANQGSEA. The CDR3 covers 13 residues. The CDR3 spells CSVETGSSYEQYF.

The chain combines TRBV28 with TRBJ2-7; TCRdb's D gene call, TRBD2, goes unchecked for lack of DNA. The CDR3 loop spans 15 amino acids. Per the germline V gene, CDR1 is MDHEN and CDR2 is SYDVKM. The chain's CDR3 is CASSPAGRHPYEQYF.

The chain is built from TRBV27 and TRBJ2-1; TCRdb's D gene call, TRBD1, goes unchecked for lack of DNA. This CDR3 region has 12 residues. Per the germline V gene, CDR1 is MNHEY and CDR2 is SMNVEV (reference sequence). CDR3 amino acids: CAVRQSYNEQFF.